The entry below describes one TCR beta chain. In its sample, this clonotype was seen a few times. Its target antigen remains unknown. No base qualities exist here, and no much larger clone lies one base off it. Ficoll-Paque density gradient centrifugation was the method used to isolate PBMCs. The record originates from a study of T-cell memory formation after mild COVID-19 (dated by TCRdb to about 2021). Context from the whole study: TCR sequence clusters from the two donors were found to be largely donor specific. T-cell clones expanding and contracting after mild COVID-19 in two donors were tracked by longitudinal TCRalpha and TCRbeta repertoire sequencing. Two young, previously healthy adult volunteers, one female and one male, were included in the cohort.

Sequencing used an Illumina NovaSeq 6000. Using 5'RACE with constant-segment primers, TCRalpha and TCRbeta cDNA libraries were constructed, with sample barcodes and unique molecular identifiers added in the process. RNA was extracted from every sample with Trizol reagent. The libraries were amplified in two PCR steps, and the second step added a second sample barcode and Illumina TruSeq adapters. Sequencing of libraries was performed on an Illumina NovaSeq with 2 x 150 bp paired-end reads. Per the original workflow: The reads were demultiplexed and collapsed into UMI-guided consensus sequences using migec v1.2.7. Using mixcr v2.1.11, UMI consensuses were aligned to TRA and TRB V and J templates and then assembled into clonotypes. A clonotype was counted as expanded or contracted only when both edgeR and NoisET called the clonotype significant, with the noise models trained on biological replicates. edgeR calls used a false discovery rate-adjusted p below 0.01 and a log2 fold-change threshold of 1. As an exploratory analysis of dynamics, max-normalized trajectories of the 1000 most abundant clonotypes were examined by PCA with hierarchical clustering. The CD4 or CD8 phenotype of responding clones was assigned using the separately sequenced CD4+ and CD8+ repertoires. TCRdb trimmed the raw reads at Q25, called clones with MiXCR and kept productive beta chains. Here each entry gathers all rows of one CDR3 protein and keeps the most common genes and DNA. TCRdb, rather than the study authors, made the V and J calls. This sample lists 340,000 or so distinct CDR3 sequences; 10% to 15% were detected once. The ten largest clones represent roughly 23% of the sample.

What the authors observed across the whole study: Some responding clones were detected in pre-infection memory, suggesting pre-existing cross-reactive memory T cells joined the SARS-CoV-2 response. SARS-CoV-2 specificity was not confirmed for the second-wave clones peaking on day 37. The study covered only a couple of mild cases, and larger cohorts including severe cases with pre-infection samples were considered necessary. Contracting CD4+ clones were located mainly in the CM and EM memory subsets, whereas CD8+ clones were found to be enriched in EMRA. Balanced CD4/CD8 phenotypes were observed for clones contracting from day 15 to 85, whereas a bias towards CD4+ was observed for a second wave of clones expanding from day 15 to 37.

The germline V gene provides CDR1 SGHRS and CDR2 YFSETQ. The CDR3 has 14 amino acids, counting the end cysteine and phenylalanine. Only CDR3 DNA is held: 42 bases, read in frame from base 1. Trimming takes 6 bases from V and 0 bases from J, and the germline ends sit 12 bases apart. Sequencing was performed on PBMCs or a T cell subset sorted from them (not recorded which). The sequence derives from a young man who had mild COVID-19 (a few samples of this study predate the infection). The sample titles of this study are shuffled in the database, so cell type and time point are left out; the donor was told from shared clones. The rearranged chain carries TRBV5-1 and TRBJ1-1, with the D segment identity uncertain. CDR3 protein: CASTTPGLNTEAFF. The DNA sequence is given as TGCGCCAGCACCACCCCGGGTCTGAACACTGAAGCTTTCTTT.